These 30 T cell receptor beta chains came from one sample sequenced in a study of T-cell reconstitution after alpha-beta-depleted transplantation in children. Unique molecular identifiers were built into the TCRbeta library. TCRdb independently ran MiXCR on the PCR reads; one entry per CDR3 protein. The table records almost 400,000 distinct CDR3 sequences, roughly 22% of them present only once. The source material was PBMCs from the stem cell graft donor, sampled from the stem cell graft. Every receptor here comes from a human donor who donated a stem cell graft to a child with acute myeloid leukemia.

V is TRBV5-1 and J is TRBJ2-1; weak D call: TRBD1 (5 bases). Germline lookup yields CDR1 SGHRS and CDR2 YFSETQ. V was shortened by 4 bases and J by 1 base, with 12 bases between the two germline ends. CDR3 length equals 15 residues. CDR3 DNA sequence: TGCGCCAGCAGCCTCAGACAGAATTCCTACAATGAGCAGTTCTTC. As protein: CASSLRQNSYNEQFF.

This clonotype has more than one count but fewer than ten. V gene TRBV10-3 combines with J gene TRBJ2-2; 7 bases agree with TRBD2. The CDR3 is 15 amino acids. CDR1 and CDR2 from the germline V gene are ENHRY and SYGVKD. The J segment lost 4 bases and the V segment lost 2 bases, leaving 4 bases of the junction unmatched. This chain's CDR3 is CAISEGLAVTGELFF. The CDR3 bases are TGTGCCATCAGTGAGGGTCTAGCGGTCACCGGGGAGCTGTTTTTT.

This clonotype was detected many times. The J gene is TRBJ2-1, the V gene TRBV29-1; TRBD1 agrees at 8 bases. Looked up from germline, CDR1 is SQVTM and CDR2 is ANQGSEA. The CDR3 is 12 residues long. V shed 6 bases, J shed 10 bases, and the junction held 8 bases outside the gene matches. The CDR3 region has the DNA TGCAGCGTACTGGGCCAGGGGGCAGAGCAGTTCTTC. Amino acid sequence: CSVLGQGAEQFF.

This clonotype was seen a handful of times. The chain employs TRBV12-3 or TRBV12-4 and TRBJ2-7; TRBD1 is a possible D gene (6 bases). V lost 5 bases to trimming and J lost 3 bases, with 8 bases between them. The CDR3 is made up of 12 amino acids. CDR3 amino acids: CASSTGYYEQYF. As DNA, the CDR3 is TGTGCCAGCAGTACAGGGTACTACGAGCAGTACTTC.

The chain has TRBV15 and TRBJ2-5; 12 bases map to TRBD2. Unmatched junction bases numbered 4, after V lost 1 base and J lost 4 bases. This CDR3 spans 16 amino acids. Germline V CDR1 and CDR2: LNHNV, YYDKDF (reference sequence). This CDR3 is CATSRGLAGALETQYF. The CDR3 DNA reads TGTGCCACCAGCAGAGGACTAGCGGGAGCGCTAGAGACCCAGTACTTC.

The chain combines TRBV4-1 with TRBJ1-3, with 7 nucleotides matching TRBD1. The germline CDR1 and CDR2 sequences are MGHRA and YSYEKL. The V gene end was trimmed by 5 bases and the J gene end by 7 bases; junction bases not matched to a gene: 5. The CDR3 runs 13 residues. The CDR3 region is CASSSTGLNTIYF. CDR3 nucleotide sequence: TGCGCCAGCAGCTCGACAGGGTTGAACACCATATATTTT.

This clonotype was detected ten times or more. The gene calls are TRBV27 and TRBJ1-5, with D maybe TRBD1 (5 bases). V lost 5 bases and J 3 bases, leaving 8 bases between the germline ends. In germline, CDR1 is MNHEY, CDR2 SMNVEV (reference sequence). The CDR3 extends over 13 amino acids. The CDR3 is CASSRGNNQPQHF. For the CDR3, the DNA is TGTGCCAGCAGTCGGGGGAACAATCAGCCCCAGCATTTT.

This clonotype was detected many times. In DNA form, the CDR3 reads TGCAGTGCTACGGACAGGGTGACTCAGCCCCAGCATTTT. Its translation is CSATDRVTQPQHF. The chain carries TRBV20-1 and TRBJ1-5, with 8 bases matching TRBD1. The length of the CDR3 is 13 residues. Trimming removed 4 bases from V and 6 bases from J; junction bases left unmatched: 5. Germline V gives CDR1 DFQATT, CDR2 SNEGSKA (reference sequence).

CDR3 in DNA: TGCGCCAGCAGCCAAACAGCGGGAGCGGGAAATGAGCAGTTCTTC. Translated, it gives CASSQTAGAGNEQFF. The chain carries TRBV4-1 and TRBJ2-1; TRBD2 matches at 8 bases. V shed 2 bases and J 7 bases; nucleotides not matched to a gene: 7. CDR3 length: 15 amino acids. Germline values: CDR1 MGHRA, CDR2 YSYEKL.

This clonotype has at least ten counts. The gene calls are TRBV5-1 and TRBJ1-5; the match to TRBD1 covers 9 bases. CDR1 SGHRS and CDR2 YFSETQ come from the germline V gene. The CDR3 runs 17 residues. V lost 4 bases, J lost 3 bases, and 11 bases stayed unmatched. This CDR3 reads CASSPEPGTGINQPQHF. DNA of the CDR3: TGCGCCAGCAGCCCAGAACCCGGGACAGGGATCAATCAGCCCCAGCATTTT.

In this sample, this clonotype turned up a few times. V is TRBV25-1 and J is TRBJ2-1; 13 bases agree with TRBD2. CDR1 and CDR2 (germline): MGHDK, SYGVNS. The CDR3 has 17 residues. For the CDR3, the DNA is TGTGCTACACAGGGGACTAGCGGGATTGCGAGATACAATGAGCAGTTCTTC. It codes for CATQGTSGIARYNEQFF.

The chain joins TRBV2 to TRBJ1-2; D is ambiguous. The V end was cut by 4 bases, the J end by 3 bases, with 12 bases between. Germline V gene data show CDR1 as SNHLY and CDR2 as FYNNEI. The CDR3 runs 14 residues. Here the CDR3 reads CASSAGASYYGYTF. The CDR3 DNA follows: TGTGCCAGCAGTGCTGGAGCCAGCTACTATGGCTACACCTTC.

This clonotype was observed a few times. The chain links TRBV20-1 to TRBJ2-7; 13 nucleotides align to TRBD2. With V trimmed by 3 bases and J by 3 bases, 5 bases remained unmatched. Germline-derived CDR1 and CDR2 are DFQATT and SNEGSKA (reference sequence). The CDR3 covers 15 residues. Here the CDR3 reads CSARAGTSGIYEQYF. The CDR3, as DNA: TGCAGTGCTAGGGCCGGGACTAGCGGGATCTACGAGCAGTACTTC.

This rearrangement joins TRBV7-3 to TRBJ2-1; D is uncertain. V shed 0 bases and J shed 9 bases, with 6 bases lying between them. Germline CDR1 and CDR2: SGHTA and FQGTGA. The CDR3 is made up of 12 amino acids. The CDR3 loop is CASSLTNGEQFF. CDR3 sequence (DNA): TGTGCCAGCAGCTTAACGAACGGTGAGCAGTTCTTC.

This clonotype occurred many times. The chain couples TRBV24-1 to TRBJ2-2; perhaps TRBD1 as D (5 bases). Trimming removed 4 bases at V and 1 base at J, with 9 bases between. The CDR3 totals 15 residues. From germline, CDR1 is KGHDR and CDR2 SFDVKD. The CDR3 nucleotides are TGTGCCACCAGTGACCCTGACAGGAACACCGGGGAGCTGTTTTTT. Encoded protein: CATSDPDRNTGELFF.

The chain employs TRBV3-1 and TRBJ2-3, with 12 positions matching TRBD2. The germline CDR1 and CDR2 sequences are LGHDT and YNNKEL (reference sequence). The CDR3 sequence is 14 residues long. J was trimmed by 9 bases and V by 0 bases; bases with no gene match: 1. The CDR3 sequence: CASSQEGLAGTQYF. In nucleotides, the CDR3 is TGTGCCAGCAGCCAAGAAGGACTAGCGGGAACGCAGTATTTT.

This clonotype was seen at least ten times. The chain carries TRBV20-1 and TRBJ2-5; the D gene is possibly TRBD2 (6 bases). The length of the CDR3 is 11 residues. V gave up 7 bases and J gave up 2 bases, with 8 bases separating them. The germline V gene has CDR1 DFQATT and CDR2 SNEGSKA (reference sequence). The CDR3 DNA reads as TGCAGTGGGGAGGATCAAGAGACCCAGTACTTC. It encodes CSGEDQETQYF.

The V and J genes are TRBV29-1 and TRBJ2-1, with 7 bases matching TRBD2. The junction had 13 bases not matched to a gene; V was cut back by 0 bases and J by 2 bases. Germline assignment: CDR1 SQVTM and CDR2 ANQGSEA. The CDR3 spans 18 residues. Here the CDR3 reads CSVEDWGEVAGAYNEQFF. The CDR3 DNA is TGCAGCGTTGAAGATTGGGGGGAGGTAGCGGGTGCCTACAATGAGCAGTTCTTC.

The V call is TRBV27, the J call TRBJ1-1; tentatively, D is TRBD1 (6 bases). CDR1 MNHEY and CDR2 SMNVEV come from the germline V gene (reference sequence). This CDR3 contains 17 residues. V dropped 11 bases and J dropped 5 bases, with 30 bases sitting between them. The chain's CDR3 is CAFSLGTGANRKTEAFF. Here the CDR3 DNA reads TGTGCCTTCAGTTTGGGTACGGGGGCAAATAGGAAGACTGAAGCTTTCTTT.

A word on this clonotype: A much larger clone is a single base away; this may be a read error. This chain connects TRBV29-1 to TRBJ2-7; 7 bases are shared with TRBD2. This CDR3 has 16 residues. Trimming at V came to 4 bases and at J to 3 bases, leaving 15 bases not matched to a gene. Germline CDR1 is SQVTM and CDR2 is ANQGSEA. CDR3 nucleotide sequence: TGCAGCGTTGTCGATCCCGCACAGAGCGGGGACTACGAGCAGTACTTC. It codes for CSVVDPAQSGDYEQYF.

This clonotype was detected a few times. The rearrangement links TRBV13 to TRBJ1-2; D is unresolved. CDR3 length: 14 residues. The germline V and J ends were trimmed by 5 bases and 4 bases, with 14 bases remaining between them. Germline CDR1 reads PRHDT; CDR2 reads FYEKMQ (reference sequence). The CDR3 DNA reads TGTGCCAGCAGCGCTAGGGTCGGGCCCTATGGCTACACCTTC. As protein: CASSARVGPYGYTF.

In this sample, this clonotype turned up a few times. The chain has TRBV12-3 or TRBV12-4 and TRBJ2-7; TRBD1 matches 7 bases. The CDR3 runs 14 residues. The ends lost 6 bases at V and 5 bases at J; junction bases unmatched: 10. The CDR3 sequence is CASRPSTGFNEQYF. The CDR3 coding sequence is TGTGCCAGCAGACCCTCGACAGGGTTCAACGAGCAGTACTTC.

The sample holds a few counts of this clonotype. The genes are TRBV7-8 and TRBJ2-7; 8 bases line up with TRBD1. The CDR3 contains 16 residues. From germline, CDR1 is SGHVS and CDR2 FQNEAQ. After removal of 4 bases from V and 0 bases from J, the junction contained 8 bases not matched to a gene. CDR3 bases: TGTGCCAGCAGCTCTCAGAGGACAGGGCCCTCCTACGAGCAGTACTTC. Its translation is CASSSQRTGPSYEQYF.

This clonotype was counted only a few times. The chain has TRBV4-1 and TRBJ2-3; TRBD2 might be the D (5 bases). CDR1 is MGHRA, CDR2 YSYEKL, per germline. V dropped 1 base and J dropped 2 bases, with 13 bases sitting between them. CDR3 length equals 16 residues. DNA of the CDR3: TGCGCCAGCAGCCAAGTGATGGGAGTTACCACAGATACGCAGTATTTT. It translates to CASSQVMGVTTDTQYF.

The CDR3 sequence is CTFSLLGTGQGAAEQYF. Written as DNA, the CDR3 is TGTACCTTCAGTCTACTGGGAACGGGACAGGGGGCGGCCGAGCAGTACTTC. The chain carries TRBV12-3 or TRBV12-4 and TRBJ2-7; 12 nucleotides match TRBD1. The length of the CDR3 is 17 residues.

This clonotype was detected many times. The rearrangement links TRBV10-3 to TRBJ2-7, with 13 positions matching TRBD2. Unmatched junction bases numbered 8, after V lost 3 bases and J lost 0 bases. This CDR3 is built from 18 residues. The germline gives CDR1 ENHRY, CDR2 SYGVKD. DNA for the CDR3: TGTGCCATCAGTGATCCGGGACTAGCGGGACGGGACTCCTACGAGCAGTACTTC. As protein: CAISDPGLAGRDSYEQYF.

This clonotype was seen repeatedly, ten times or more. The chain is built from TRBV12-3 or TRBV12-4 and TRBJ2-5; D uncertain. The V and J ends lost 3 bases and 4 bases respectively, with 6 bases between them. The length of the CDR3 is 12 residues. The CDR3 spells CASSLWLETQYF. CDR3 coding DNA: TGTGCCAGCAGTTTGTGGTTAGAGACCCAGTACTTC.

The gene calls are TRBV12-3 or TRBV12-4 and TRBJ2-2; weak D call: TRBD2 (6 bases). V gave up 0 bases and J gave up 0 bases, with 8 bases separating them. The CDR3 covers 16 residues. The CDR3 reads CASSLAWDSNTGELFF. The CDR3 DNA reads TGTGCCAGCAGTTTAGCATGGGACTCGAACACCGGGGAGCTGTTTTTT.

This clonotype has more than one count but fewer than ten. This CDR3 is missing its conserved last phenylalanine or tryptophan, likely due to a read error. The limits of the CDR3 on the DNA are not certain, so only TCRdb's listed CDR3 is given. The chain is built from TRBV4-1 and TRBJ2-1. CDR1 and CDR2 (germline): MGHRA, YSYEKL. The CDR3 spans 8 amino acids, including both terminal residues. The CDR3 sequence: CASSQGGS.

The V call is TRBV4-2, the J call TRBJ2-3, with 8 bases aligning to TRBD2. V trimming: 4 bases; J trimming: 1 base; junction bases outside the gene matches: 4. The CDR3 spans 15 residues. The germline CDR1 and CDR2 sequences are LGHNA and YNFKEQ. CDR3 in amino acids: CASSLAREGTDTQYF. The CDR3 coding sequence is TGTGCCAGCAGCCTCGCGCGGGAGGGCACAGATACGCAGTATTTT.